The 4 T cell receptor beta chains below all came from one sample that was sequenced in a study of beta chain features in type 1 diabetes. Findings and limits, study-wide: In every one of the four CD4+ subsets, TCRB CDR3s were moderately but significantly shorter in Type 1 diabetes patients.

Their recognized antigens are unknown. The isolated RNA, all of it, was reverse transcribed, so expressed TCRB transcripts were what got sequenced. Clones were sequenced by immunoSEQ multiplex PCR, and TCRdb holds only the in-frame ones, with some missing. This sample has roughly 700,000 clones, with 10% to 15% found just once. The specimen was naive CD4+ T cells from blood. Every receptor here comes from a man younger than 35 with type 1 diabetes.

Only a few counts were recorded for this clone. The chain's CDR3 is CASSRRQGGITDTQYF. The CDR3 region has the DNA TGTGCCAGCAGCCGCAGACAGGGGGGGATCACAGATACGCAGTATTTT. The rearrangement uses TRBV5-4 and TRBJ2-3, with 9 bases aligning to TRBD1. The V gene end was trimmed by 4 bases and the J gene end by 2 bases; junction bases not matched to a gene: 8. The CDR3 contains 16 residues. Germline CDR1 reads SGHNT; CDR2 reads YYREEE (reference sequence).

The V call is TRBV7-8, the J call TRBJ2-7, with no clear D. The germline V gene encodes CDR1 SGHVS and CDR2 FQNEAQ. Trimming removed 5 bases at V and 0 bases at J, with 5 bases between. This CDR3 comprises 12 residues. Here the CDR3 reads CASSGRSYEQYF. The CDR3 DNA is TGTGCCAGCAGCGGGCGCTCCTACGAGCAGTACTTC.

The chain has TRBV29-1 and TRBJ2-5, with 8 positions matching TRBD1. CDR3 length equals 15 residues. Per the germline V gene, CDR1 is SQVTM and CDR2 is ANQGSEA. With 3 bases clipped from V and 3 bases from J, the junction kept 9 bases outside the gene matches. The CDR3 DNA follows: TGCAGCGTTGATATCCAGGGACAGGCAAAAGAGACCCAGTACTTC. Translated: CSVDIQGQAKETQYF.

This clone has more than one count but fewer than ten. The chain combines TRBV18 with TRBJ2-2; D is perhaps TRBD1 (6 bases). Germline CDR1 and CDR2: KGHSH and LQKENI. The CDR3 length is 14 residues. V shed 3 bases and J shed 4 bases, with 9 bases lying between them. The DNA for the CDR3 is TGTGCCAGCTCACCTACAGGGTCCACCGGGGAGCTGTTTTTT. It is translated as CASSPTGSTGELFF. The full variable domain, with the rest looked up from reference TRBV18 and TRBJ2-2, is NAGVMQNPRHLVRRRGQEARLRCSPMKGHSHVYWYRQLPEEGLKFMVYLQKENIIDESGMPKERFSAEFPKEGPSILRIQQVVRGDSAAYFCASSPTGSTGELFFGEGSRLTVL.